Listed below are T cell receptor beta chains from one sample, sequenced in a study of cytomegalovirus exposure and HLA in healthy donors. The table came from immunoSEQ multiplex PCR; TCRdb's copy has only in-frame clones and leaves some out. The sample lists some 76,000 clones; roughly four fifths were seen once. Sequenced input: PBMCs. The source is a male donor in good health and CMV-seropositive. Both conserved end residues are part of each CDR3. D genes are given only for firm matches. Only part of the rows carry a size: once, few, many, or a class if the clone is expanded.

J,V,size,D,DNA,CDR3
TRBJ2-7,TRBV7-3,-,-,TGTGCCAGCAGTCCTTCCCAGGGGCCCTACGAGCAGTACTTC,CASSPSQGPYEQYF
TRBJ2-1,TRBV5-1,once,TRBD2,TGCGCCAGCAGCAACGGCGGGACTAGCGGACACAATGAGCAGTTCTTC,CASSNGGTSGHNEQFF
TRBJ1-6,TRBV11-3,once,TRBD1,TGTGCCAGCAGCTTGCGGCAGGGGGCGCGTGTCTCCTATAATTCACCCCTCCACTTT,CASSLRQGARVSYNSPLHF
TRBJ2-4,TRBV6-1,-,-,TGTGCCAGCAGTGAACAACCCCCCCGGCAGGCGCATTTGGGCATTCAGTACTTC,CASSEQPPRQAHLGIQYF
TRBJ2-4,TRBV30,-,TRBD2,TGTGCCTGGAGTGCTATCGGGACTAGCGCCAAAAACATTCAGTACTTC,CAWSAIGTSAKNIQYF
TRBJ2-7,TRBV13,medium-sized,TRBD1,TGTGCCAGCAGCTCGACAGGGGGCTCCTACGAGCAGTACTTC,CASSSTGGSYEQYF
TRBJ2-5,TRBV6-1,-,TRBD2,TGTGCCAGCAGTGAAGCCCTAGCGGGGGGGCAAGAGACCCAGTACTTC,CASSEALAGGQETQYF
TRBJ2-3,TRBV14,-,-,TGTGCCAGCAGCCAAGAGTCCAGGGCAGGTACGCAGTATTTT,CASSQESRAGTQYF
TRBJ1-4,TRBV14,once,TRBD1,TGTGCCAGCAGCCAAGCCTGGACAGGTGGAAAAGACGATGAAAAACTGTTTTTT,CASSQAWTGGKDDEKLFF
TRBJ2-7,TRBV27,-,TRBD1,TGTGCCAGCAGCTGGGGACAGGGGAACGTCGAGCAGTACTTC,CASSWGQGNVEQYF
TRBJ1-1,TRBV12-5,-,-,TGTGCTAGTGGTTTGAGTGCCCTACCCACTGAAGCTTTCTTT,CASGLSALPTEAFF
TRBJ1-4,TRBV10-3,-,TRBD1,TGTGCCATCAGCGCCACGGGACAGGGAGCCCCTAATGAAAAACTGTTTTTT,CAISATGQGAPNEKLFF
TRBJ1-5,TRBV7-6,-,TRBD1,TGTGCCAGCAGCTTCGGGACAGCTAAACATAGCAATCAGCCCCAGCATTTT,CASSFGTAKHSNQPQHF
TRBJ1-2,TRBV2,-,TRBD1,TGTGCCAGCAGTGCCCCCAGGGGGCTCAACTATGGCTACACCTTC,CASSAPRGLNYGYTF
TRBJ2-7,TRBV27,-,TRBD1,TGTGCCAGCAGTTTATTGGGGACAGGGCCCTACGAGCAGTACTTC,CASSLLGTGPYEQYF
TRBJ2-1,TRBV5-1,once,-,TGCGCCAGCAGGCCGTCGGGGTATGAGCAGTTCTTC,CASRPSGYEQFF
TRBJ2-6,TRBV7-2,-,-,TGTGCCAGCAGCTTAGTCGTCTCTGGGGCCAACGTCCTGACTTTC,CASSLVVSGANVLTF
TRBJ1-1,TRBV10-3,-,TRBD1,TGTGCCATCAGTGCCGGACAGGGCGACACTGAAGCTTTCTTT,CAISAGQGDTEAFF
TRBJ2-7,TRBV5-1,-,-,TGCGCCAGCAGCTTATCAGGATACGAGCAGTACTTC,CASSLSGYEQYF
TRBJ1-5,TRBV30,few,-,TGTGCCTGGAGCGGGGGAGGAAATCAGCCCCAGCATTTT,CAWSGGGNQPQHF
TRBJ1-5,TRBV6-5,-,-,TGTGCCAGCAGTTACTGGCCAGGGGACAATCAGCCCCAGCATTTT,CASSYWPGDNQPQHF